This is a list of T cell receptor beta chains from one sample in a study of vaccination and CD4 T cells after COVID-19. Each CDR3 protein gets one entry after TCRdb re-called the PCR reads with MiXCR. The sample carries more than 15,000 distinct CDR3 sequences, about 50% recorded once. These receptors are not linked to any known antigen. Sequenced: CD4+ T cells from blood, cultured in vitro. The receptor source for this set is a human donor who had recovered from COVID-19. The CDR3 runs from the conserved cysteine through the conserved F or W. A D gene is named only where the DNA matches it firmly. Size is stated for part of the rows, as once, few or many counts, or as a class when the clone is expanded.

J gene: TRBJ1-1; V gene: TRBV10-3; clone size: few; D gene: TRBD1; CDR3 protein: CAISTSTGDPSEAFF; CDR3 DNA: TGTGCCATCAGTACTTCGACAGGGGACCCTTCTGAAGCTTTCTTT
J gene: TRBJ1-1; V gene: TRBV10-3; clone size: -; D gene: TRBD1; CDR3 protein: CAISGRTGDAEAFF; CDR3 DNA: TGTGCCATCAGTGGACGGACAGGGGACGCTGAAGCTTTCTTT
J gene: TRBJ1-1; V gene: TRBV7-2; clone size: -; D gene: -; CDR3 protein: CASSFGSPNTEAFF; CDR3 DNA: TGTGCCAGCAGCTTTGGGTCCCCTAACACTGAAGCTTTCTTT
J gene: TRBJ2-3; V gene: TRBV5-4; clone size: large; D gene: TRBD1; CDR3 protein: CASSSGQKASTDTQYF; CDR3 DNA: TGTGCCAGCAGCTCGGGACAGAAGGCTAGCACAGATACGCAGTATTTT
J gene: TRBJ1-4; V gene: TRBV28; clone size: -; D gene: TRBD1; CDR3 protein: CASSPYRGGDEKLFF; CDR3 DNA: TGTGCCAGCAGTCCCTACAGGGGAGGTGATGAAAAACTGTTTTTT
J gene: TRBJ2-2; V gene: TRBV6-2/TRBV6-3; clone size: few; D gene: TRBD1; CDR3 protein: CAGGTGVTGELFF; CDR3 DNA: TGTGCCGGAGGGACAGGGGTCACCGGGGAGCTGTTTTTT
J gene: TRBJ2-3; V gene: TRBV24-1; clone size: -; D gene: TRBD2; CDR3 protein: CATSDYASGGLDTQYF; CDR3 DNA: TGTGCCACCAGTGATTACGCTAGCGGGGGTTTGGATACGCAGTATTTT
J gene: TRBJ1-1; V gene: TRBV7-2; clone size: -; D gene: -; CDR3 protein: CASSFAQNTEAFF; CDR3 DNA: TGTGCCAGCAGTTTTGCACAGAACACTGAAGCTTTCTTT
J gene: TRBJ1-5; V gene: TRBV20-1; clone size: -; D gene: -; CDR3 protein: CSALSGGPNQPQHF; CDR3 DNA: TGCAGTGCCCTGTCGGGGGGCCCCAATCAGCCCCAGCATTTT
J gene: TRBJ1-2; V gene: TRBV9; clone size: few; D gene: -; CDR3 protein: CASSAQQGLSNYGYTF; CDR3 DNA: TGTGCCAGCAGCGCCCAACAGGGCCTATCTAACTATGGCTACACCTTC
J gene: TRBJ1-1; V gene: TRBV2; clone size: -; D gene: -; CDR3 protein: CASRSDRPPEAFF; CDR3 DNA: TGTGCCAGCAGGTCCGACAGGCCCCCTGAAGCTTTCTTT
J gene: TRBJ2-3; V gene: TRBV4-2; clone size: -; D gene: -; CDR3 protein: CASSPDRYTDTQYF; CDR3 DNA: TGTGCCAGCAGCCCCGACAGGTACACAGATACGCAGTATTTT
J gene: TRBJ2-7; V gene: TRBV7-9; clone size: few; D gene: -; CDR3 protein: CASSAYLPSWNEQYF; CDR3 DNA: TGTGCCAGCAGCGCCTACCTTCCCTCGTGGAACGAGCAGTACTTC
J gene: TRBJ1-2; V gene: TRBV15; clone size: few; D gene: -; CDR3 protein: CATSRGQGGYGYTF; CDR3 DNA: TGTGCCACCAGCAGAGGGCAGGGAGGGTATGGCTACACCTTC
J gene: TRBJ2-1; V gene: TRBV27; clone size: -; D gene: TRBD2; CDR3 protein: CASSPYPITSGSDEQFF; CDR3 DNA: TGTGCCAGCAGTCCCTATCCGATTACTAGCGGGAGCGATGAGCAGTTCTTC
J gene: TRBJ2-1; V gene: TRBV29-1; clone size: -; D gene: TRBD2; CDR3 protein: CSVVGTSGTLNEQFF; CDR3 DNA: TGCAGCGTTGTGGGGACTAGCGGGACTCTCAATGAGCAGTTCTTC
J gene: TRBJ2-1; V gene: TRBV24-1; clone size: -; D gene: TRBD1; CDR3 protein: CATRGQSSLNEQFF; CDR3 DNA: TGTGCCACCAGGGGACAGAGTAGCCTCAATGAGCAGTTCTTC
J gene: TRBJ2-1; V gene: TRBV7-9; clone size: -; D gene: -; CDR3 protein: CASSLVRGSSYNEQFF; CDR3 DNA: TGTGCCAGCAGCTTAGTGCGGGGCAGCTCCTACAATGAGCAGTTCTTC
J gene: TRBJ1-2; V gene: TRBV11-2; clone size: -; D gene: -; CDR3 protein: CASSLDSLSYGYTF; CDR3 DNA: TGTGCCAGCAGCTTAGACAGTCTAAGCTATGGCTACACCTTC
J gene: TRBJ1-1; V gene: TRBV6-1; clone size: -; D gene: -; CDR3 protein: CASTLGVNTEAFF; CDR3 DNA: TGTGCCAGCACCCTAGGGGTAAACACTGAAGCTTTCTTT
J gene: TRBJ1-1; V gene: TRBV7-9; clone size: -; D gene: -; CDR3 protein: CASSPSRGLNTEAFF; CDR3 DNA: TGTGCCAGCAGCCCCTCCCGGGGGCTGAACACTGAAGCTTTCTTT
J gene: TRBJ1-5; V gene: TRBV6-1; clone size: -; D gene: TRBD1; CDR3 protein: CASGPTGAQDQPQHF; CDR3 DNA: TGTGCCAGCGGCCCGACAGGGGCCCAAGATCAGCCCCAGCATTTT
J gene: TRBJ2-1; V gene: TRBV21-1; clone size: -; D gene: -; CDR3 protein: CASSKAGNEQFF; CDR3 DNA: TGTGCCAGCAGCAAAGCGGGCAATGAGCAGTTCTTC
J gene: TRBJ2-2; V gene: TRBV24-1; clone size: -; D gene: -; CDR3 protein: CATSGEVMNGELFF; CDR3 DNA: TGTGCCACCAGTGGTGAGGTAATGAACGGGGAGCTGTTTTTT
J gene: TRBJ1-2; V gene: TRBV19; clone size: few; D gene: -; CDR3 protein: CASSMQNYGYTF; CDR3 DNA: TGTGCCAGTAGTATGCAGAACTATGGCTACACCTTC
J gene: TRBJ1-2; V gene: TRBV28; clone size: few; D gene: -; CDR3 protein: CASTQAGAYGYTF; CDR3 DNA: TGTGCCAGCACCCAAGCGGGGGCCTATGGCTACACCTTC
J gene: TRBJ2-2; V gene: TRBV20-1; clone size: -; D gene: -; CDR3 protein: CSAVRGQWNTGELFF; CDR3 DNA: TGCAGTGCCGTACGAGGACAGTGGAACACCGGGGAGCTGTTTTTT
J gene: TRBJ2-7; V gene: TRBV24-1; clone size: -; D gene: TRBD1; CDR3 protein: CASSGTGGQEQYF; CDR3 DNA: TGTGCCTCCTCCGGGACAGGGGGACAAGAGCAGTACTTC
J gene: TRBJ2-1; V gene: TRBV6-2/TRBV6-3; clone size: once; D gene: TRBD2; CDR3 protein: CASSYLLAGGVAEQFF; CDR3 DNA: TGTGCCAGCAGTTACCTACTAGCGGGAGGGGTCGCTGAGCAGTTCTTC
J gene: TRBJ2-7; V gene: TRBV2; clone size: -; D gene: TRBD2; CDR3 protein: CASTRVAGRTYEQYF; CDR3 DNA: TGTGCCAGCACCCGGGTAGCGGGGCGAACCTACGAGCAGTACTTC
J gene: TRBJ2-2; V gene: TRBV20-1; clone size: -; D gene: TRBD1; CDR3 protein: CSARRTGGTGELFF; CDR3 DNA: TGCAGTGCTAGAAGGACAGGGGGCACCGGGGAGCTGTTTTTT
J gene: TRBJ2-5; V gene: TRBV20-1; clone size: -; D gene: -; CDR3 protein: CSASDDRQETQYF; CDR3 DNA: TGCAGTGCCTCGGACGACAGGCAAGAGACCCAGTACTTC
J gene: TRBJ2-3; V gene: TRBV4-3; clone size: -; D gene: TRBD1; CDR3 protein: CASSQDGDRVGDTQYF; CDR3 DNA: TGCGCCAGCAGCCAAGATGGGGACAGGGTAGGGGATACGCAGTATTTT
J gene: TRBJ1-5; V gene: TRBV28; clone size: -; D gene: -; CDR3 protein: CASSETGSNQPQHF; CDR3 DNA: TGTGCCAGCTCTGAGACCGGTAGCAATCAGCCCCAGCATTTT
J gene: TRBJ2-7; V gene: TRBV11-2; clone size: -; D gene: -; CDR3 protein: CASSLGQSSYEQYF; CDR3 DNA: TGTGCCAGCAGCTTAGGACAGAGCTCCTACGAGCAGTACTTC
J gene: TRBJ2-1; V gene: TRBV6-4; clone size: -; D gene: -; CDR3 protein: CASSLHTGEGEQFF; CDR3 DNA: TGTGCCAGCAGTCTCCACACAGGGGAGGGTGAGCAGTTCTTC
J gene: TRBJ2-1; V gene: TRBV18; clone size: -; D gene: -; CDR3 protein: CASSHPKNEQFF; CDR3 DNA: TGTGCCAGCTCCCATCCGAAAAATGAGCAGTTCTTC
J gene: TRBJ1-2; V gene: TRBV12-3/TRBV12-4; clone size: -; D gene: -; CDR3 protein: CASSFSRDDGYTF; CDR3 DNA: TGTGCCAGCAGTTTTAGCAGGGATGACGGCTACACCTTC
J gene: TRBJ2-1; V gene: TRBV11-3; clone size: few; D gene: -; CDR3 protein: CASSFSTVYNEQFF; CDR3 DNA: TGTGCCAGCAGCTTTTCCACAGTATACAATGAGCAGTTCTTC
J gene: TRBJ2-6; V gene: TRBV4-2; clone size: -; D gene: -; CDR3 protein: CASSQDQGSGANVLTF; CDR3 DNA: TGTGCCAGCAGCCAAGATCAGGGTTCTGGGGCCAACGTCCTGACTTTC
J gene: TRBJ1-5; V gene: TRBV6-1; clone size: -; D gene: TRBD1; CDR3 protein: CASSPGTGGGTQPQHF; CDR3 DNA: TGTGCCAGCAGTCCCGGGACAGGGGGAGGGACGCAGCCCCAGCATTTT
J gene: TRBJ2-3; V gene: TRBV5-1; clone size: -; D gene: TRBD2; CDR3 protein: CASSLASGAYDTDTQYF; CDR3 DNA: TGCGCCAGCAGCTTGGCTAGCGGGGCGTACGACACAGATACGCAGTATTTT
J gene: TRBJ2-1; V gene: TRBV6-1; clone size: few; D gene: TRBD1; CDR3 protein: CAFNGRGRNEQFF; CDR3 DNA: TGTGCCTTCAACGGCAGGGGGCGCAATGAGCAGTTCTTC
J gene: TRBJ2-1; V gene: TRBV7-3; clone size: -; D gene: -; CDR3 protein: CASSFGRNNEQFF; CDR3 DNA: TGTGCCAGCAGCTTCGGCAGAAACAATGAGCAGTTCTTC
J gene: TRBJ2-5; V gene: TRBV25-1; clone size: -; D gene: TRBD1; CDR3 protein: CASSEVGTGEETQYF; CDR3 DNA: TGTGCCAGCAGTGAGGTCGGGACAGGGGAGGAGACCCAGTACTTC
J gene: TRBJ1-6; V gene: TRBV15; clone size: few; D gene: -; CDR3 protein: CATSRVLGPTDSPLHF; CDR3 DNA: TGTGCCACCAGCAGAGTTTTGGGACCGACGGATTCACCCCTCCACTTT
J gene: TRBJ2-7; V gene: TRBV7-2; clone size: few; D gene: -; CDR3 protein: CANSRDSTYEQYF; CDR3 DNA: TGTGCCAACTCGCGGGACAGTACCTACGAGCAGTACTTC
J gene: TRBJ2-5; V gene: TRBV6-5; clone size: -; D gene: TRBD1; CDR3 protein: CASSYTGGSQETQYF; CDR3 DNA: TGTGCCAGCAGTTACACAGGGGGGTCGCAAGAGACCCAGTACTTC